These 26 T cell receptor beta chains came from one sample sequenced in a study of identical twins. In TCRdb, the 5' RACE reads were re-called with MiXCR into one record per CDR3 protein. The table has more than 1.5 million distinct CDR3 sequences, around 29% seen once. Sequences were obtained from cord blood. Receptors were obtained from a newborn girl in good health.

This clonotype was recorded many times. CDR3 region: CSVEGGLTYNEQFF. The CDR3, as DNA: TGCAGCGTTGAAGGAGGACTAACCTACAATGAGCAGTTCTTC. The chain uses TRBV29-1 and TRBJ2-1; D may be TRBD2 (6 bases). This CDR3 region has 14 residues. In germline, CDR1 is SQVTM, CDR2 ANQGSEA. Trimming shortened V by 1 base and J by 2 bases, and 9 bases separated the two germline ends.

The chain carries TRBV5-1 and TRBJ2-1; D not certain. The V end lost 1 base, the J end lost 10 bases, and 21 bases lay between the germline ends. This CDR3 is built from 16 residues. Germline V CDR1 and CDR2: SGHRS, YFSETQ. CDR3 nucleotides: TGCGCCAGCAGCTTGTCGATCGGTAAGGCTTCCAACGAGCAGTTCTTC. This sequence encodes CASSLSIGKASNEQFF.

The chain is built from TRBV29-1 and TRBJ2-5, with D perhaps matching TRBD1 (6 bases). Germline V gene lookup returns CDR1 SQVTM and CDR2 ANQGSEA. The length of the CDR3 is 13 residues. Trimming stripped 2 bases from V and 5 bases from J, with 12 bases between. The CDR3 is CSVESGDLETQYF. The CDR3 DNA is TGCAGCGTTGAATCAGGGGACCTCGAGACCCAGTACTTC.

This clonotype was observed a handful of times. The chain recombines TRBV5-1 with TRBJ2-3; D could derive from TRBD1 or TRBD2 (5 bases each). Per the germline V gene, CDR1 is SGHRS and CDR2 is YFSETQ. This CDR3 comprises 16 residues. The V end was cut by 3 bases, the J end by 4 bases, with 18 bases between. This CDR3 reads CASSWAFKGSADTQYF. The CDR3 bases are TGCGCCAGCAGCTGGGCCTTTAAGGGGAGCGCAGATACGCAGTATTTT.

A few counts support this clonotype. The rearrangement uses TRBV4-2 and TRBJ2-3; 7 bases agree with TRBD2. This CDR3 spans 15 amino acids. The V gene's germline CDR1 is LGHNA and CDR2 YNFKEQ. Losses at the gene ends were 2 bases for V and 0 bases for J; bases not matched to a gene: 2. The CDR3: CASSQLAESTDTQYF. Written as DNA, the CDR3 is TGTGCCAGCAGCCAACTAGCGGAAAGCACAGATACGCAGTATTTT.

This chain connects TRBV27 to TRBJ1-2, with 10 bases identical to TRBD1. After removal of 5 bases from V and 4 bases from J, the junction contained 4 bases not matched to a gene. CDR1 is MNHEY and CDR2 is SMNVEV in the germline V gene (reference sequence). This CDR3 region has 14 residues. The DNA of the CDR3 is TGTGCCAGCAGTCCGTGGGACAGGGGCTATGGCTACACCTTC. Translating gives CASSPWDRGYGYTF.

The CDR3 sequence: CASSGFDYNAANSPLHF. Written as DNA, the CDR3 is TGTGCCAGCAGTGGTTTCGACTATAACGCGGCTAATTCACCCCTCCACTTT. The chain combines TRBV27 with TRBJ1-6; D gene uncertain. Per germline, CDR1 MNHEY and CDR2 SMNVEV (reference sequence). Trimming removed 5 bases from V and 6 bases from J, with 20 bases in between. This CDR3 has 17 residues.

The table lists this clonotype with a few counts. For the CDR3, the DNA is TGTGCCAGCAGCCCCATGGGACAGGGGGAAAACATTCAGTACTTC. It is translated as CASSPMGQGENIQYF. The chain has TRBV7-9 and TRBJ2-4; 11 nucleotides line up with TRBD1. Germline V gene lookup returns CDR1 SEHNR and CDR2 FQNEAQ (reference sequence). The CDR3 length is 15 residues. With V trimmed by 5 bases and J by 5 bases, 5 bases remained unmatched.

The chain links TRBV19 to TRBJ2-3; 9 positions agree with TRBD1. CDR3 length: 15 residues. The V gene's germline CDR1 is LNHDA and CDR2 SQIVND (reference sequence). The junction had 11 bases not matched to a gene; V was cut back by 9 bases and J by 4 bases. In DNA form, the CDR3 reads TGTGCCAGCACTAACCCCGGGACAGGGTCAGATACGCAGTATTTT. Its translation: CASTNPGTGSDTQYF.

This chain connects TRBV3-1 to TRBJ2-1; unclear D gene. This CDR3 comprises 13 residues. In germline, CDR1 is LGHDT, CDR2 YNNKEL (reference sequence). Trimming stripped 1 base from V and 5 bases from J, with 6 bases between. The CDR3: CASSQAADNEQFF. CDR3 coding DNA: TGTGCCAGCAGCCAAGCTGCCGACAATGAGCAGTTCTTC.

This clonotype was found many times. V usage is TRBV28 and J usage is TRBJ1-2, with D unclear. V lost 5 bases and J lost 7, with 17 bases in between. Germline V CDR1 and CDR2: MDHEN, SYDVKM. The length of the CDR3 is 14 residues. In nucleotides, the CDR3 is TGTGCCAGCAGTCTTCCCAATGGGGATTCTGGCTACACCTTC. Its translation is CASSLPNGDSGYTF.

There are a few counts of this clonotype. The genes are TRBV6-1 and TRBJ1-1; 7 bases line up with TRBD1. The CDR3 consists of 14 residues. Germline CDR1 is MNHNS and CDR2 is SASEGT. J lost 0 bases, V lost 6 bases, and 4 bases had no gene match. The CDR3 is CASRTGSLNTEAFF. The CDR3 DNA is TGTGCCAGCAGGACAGGGTCCTTGAACACTGAAGCTTTCTTT.

There are a few counts of this clonotype. The rearrangement joins TRBV11-2 to TRBJ2-7, with 9 positions matching TRBD1. J lost 5 bases, V lost 5 bases, and 13 bases had no gene match. The CDR3 is 16 residues long. CDR1 SGHAT and CDR2 FQNNGV come from the germline V gene. CDR3 loop: CASSTRTGAFFHEQYF. CDR3 nucleotides: TGTGCCAGCAGCACTCGGACAGGGGCATTTTTTCACGAGCAGTACTTC.

This clonotype has at least ten counts. This rearrangement joins TRBV4-2 to TRBJ2-7; D is unclear. The CDR3 is 12 residues long. Germline assignment: CDR1 LGHNA and CDR2 YNFKEQ. The germline V and J ends were trimmed by 2 bases and 1 base, with 3 bases remaining between them. The CDR3 here is CASSQQSYEQYF. CDR3 DNA: TGTGCCAGCAGCCAACAGTCCTACGAGCAGTACTTC.

The gene calls are TRBV5-1 and TRBJ1-2; D unclear. The CDR3 sequence is 15 residues long. Deletions cut 0 bases from V and 2 bases from J, with 11 bases between. Germline CDR1 reads SGHRS; CDR2 reads YFSETQ. CDR3 region: CASSLAKENNYGYTF. The CDR3, as DNA: TGCGCCAGCAGCTTGGCCAAGGAGAACAACTATGGCTACACCTTC.

This chain links TRBV28 with TRBJ1-1, with no clear D. CDR3 length: 12 amino acids. V gave up 7 bases and J gave up 7 bases, with 13 bases separating them. The V gene's germline CDR1 is MDHEN and CDR2 SYDVKM. Here the CDR3 DNA reads TGTGCCAGCACCCCGGACTCCTTTGAAGCTTTCTTT. It encodes CASTPDSFEAFF.

In this sample, this clonotype turned up a few times. This sequence joins TRBV6-5 and TRBJ1-1; possible D gene TRBD1, 5 bases. Germline values: CDR1 MNHEY, CDR2 SVGAGI. This CDR3 contains 18 residues. V lost 0 bases to trimming and J lost 1 base, with 18 bases between them. CDR3 loop: CASSYSFRIGGENTEAFF. CDR3 sequence (DNA): TGTGCCAGCAGTTACTCTTTCCGAATTGGGGGAGAGAACACTGAAGCTTTCTTT.

The V and J genes are TRBV21-1 and TRBJ2-3; TRBD2 is the table's D call and was not checked against the DNA. TRBV21-1 represents a pseudogene. CDR3 length: 15 amino acids. The CDR3 DNA reads as TGTGCCAGCACCAGACGGGAGGTTAGCACAGATACGCAGTATTTT. It specifies CASTRREVSTDTQYF.

The genes are TRBV12-3 or TRBV12-4 and TRBJ2-5, with 8 nucleotides matching TRBD1. CDR3 length equals 14 residues. Trimming cost V 4 bases and J 11 bases; bases outside gene matches: 12. The CDR3 protein is CASSSWTGSDEQYF. CDR3 coding DNA: TGTGCCAGCAGTTCATGGACAGGGAGCGATGAGCAGTACTTC.

This clonotype was detected a few times. The V and J genes are TRBV11-2 and TRBJ2-3; D is possibly TRBD1 (5 bases). The germline gives CDR1 SGHAT, CDR2 FQNNGV. V lost 1 base to trimming and J lost 4 bases, with 12 bases between them. CDR3 length: 15 amino acids. CDR3 nucleotide sequence: TGTGCCAGCAGCTTAGGGTATCAGGGCTCAGATACGCAGTATTTT. Protein: CASSLGYQGSDTQYF.

There are a few counts of this clonotype. J is TRBJ2-1 and V is TRBV10-2, with 7 nucleotides matching TRBD2. CDR1 and CDR2 from the germline V gene are WSHSY and SAAADI. The junction had 14 bases not matched to a gene; V was cut back by 3 bases and J by 6 bases. The CDR3 is made up of 17 amino acids. CDR3: CASSDLSAGAGRNEQFF. In nucleotides, the CDR3 is TGCGCCAGCAGTGATCTTTCTGCGGGAGCCGGTCGCAATGAGCAGTTCTTC.

This clonotype turned up a few times. The V call is TRBV24-1, the J call TRBJ2-1; unclear D gene. V was pared by 4 bases and J by 10 bases, with 13 bases between. The germline CDR1 and CDR2 sequences are KGHDR and SFDVKD. The CDR3 length is 13 residues. CDR3 coding DNA: TGTGCCACCAGTGACTATCGGAGAAACGAGCAGTTCTTC. It translates to CATSDYRRNEQFF.

This chain joins TRBV3-1 and TRBJ2-1; 7 bases map to TRBD2. The CDR3 has 14 amino acids. Per germline, CDR1 LGHDT and CDR2 YNNKEL (reference sequence). The junction had 10 bases not matched to a gene; V was cut back by 4 bases and J by 10 bases. CDR3: CASSPWEGRKEQFF. CDR3 coding DNA: TGTGCCAGCAGCCCGTGGGAGGGCCGAAAGGAGCAGTTCTTC.

V and J are TRBV19 and TRBJ2-7; D may be TRBD1 or TRBD2 (5 bases each). CDR3 length: 14 amino acids. Germline V gene data show CDR1 as LNHDA and CDR2 as SQIVND (reference sequence). The V end lost 4 bases, the J end lost 2 bases, and 12 bases lay between the germline ends. CDR3 in DNA: TGTGCCAGTAGTAGCTGGGACGGAGCCTACGAGCAGTACTTC. Translating gives CASSSWDGAYEQYF.

There are a few counts of this clonotype. The chain links TRBV15 to TRBJ2-6, with 10 bases matching TRBD1. V shed 5 bases and J 1 base; nucleotides not matched to a gene: 14. This CDR3 is 20 amino acids long. CDR1 is LNHNV and CDR2 is YYDKDF in the germline V gene (reference sequence). In DNA, the CDR3 is TGTGCCACCAGCCCCCGGGACAGGGGTTTAAAGGGATCTGGGGCCAACGTCCTGACTTTC. It specifies CATSPRDRGLKGSGANVLTF.

The gene calls are TRBV5-1 and TRBJ2-4; D is perhaps TRBD2 (5 bases). The DNA end is more similar to TRBJ2-7, so the J call may be wrong. The CDR3 has 14 residues. CDR1 SGHRS and CDR2 YFSETQ come from the germline V gene. The CDR3 here is CASSSGGAIYEQYF. CDR3 in DNA: TGCGCCAGCAGCTCTGGAGGAGCTATCTACGAGCAGTACTTC.